This TCR beta chain was obtained from a study of blood T cell repertoires in COVID-19. Overall study context: The study drew acute and convalescent COVID-19 samples from the United States, Italy and Spain. Nucleic acid was either cDNA or gDNA, and it came from T cells, B-cell-depleted T cells, or PBMCs.

V was shortened by 6 bases and J by 4 bases, with 15 bases between the two germline ends. The CDR3 runs 15 residues. CDR1 and CDR2 from the germline V gene are SEHNR and FQNEAQ (reference sequence). Individuals drawn from around 25 US areas were about 18 to 89 years old. Repertoires were generated with immunoSEQ multiplex PCR, while TCRdb's copy carries only in-frame clones and drops some. The repertoire holds about 150,000 clones, around 81% seen once, with roughly 6.2% in the top ten. Sequencing was done on a sample of PBMCs or T cells enriched from blood (not recorded which). The clonotype originates from a woman in her 40s who had recovered from COVID-19. The chain couples TRBV7-9 to TRBJ1-4; maybe TRBD1 (5 bases). DNA of the CDR3: TGTGCCAGCAGTCACCCGACAGAGAGTAATGAAAAACTGTTTTTT. Protein product: CASSHPTESNEKLFF. The entire variable domain, with the rest obtained from reference TRBV7-9 and TRBJ1-4, is as follows: DTGVSQNPRHKITKRGQNVTFRCDPISEHNRLYWYRQTLGQGPEFLTYFQNEAQLEKSRLLSDRFSAERPKGSFSTLEIQRTEQGDSAMYLCASSHPTESNEKLFFGSGTQLSVL.